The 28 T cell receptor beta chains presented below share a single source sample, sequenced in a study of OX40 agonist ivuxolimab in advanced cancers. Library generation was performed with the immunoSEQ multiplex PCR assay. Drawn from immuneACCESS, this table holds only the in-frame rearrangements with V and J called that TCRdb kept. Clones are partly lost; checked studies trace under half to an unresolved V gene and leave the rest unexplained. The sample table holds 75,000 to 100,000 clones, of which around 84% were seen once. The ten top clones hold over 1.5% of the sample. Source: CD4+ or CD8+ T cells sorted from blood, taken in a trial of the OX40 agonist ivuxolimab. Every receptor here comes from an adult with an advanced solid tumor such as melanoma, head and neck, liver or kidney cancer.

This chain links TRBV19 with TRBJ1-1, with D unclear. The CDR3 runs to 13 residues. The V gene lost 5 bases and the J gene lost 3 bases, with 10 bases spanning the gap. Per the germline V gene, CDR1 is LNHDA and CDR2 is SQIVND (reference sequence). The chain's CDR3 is CASSRSAYTEAFF. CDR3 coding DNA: TGTGCCAGTAGTCGCTCTGCTTACACTGAAGCTTTCTTT.

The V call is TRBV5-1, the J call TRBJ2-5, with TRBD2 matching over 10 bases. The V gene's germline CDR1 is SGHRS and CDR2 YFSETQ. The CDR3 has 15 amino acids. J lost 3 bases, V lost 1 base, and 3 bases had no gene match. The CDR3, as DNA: TGCGCCAGCAGCTTGCCTCTAGCGGGAGAAGAGACCCAGTACTTC. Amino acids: CASSLPLAGEETQYF. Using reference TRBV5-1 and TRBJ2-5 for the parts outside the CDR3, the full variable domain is KAGVTQTPRYLIKTRGQQVTLSCSPISGHRSVSWYQQTPGQGLQFLFEYFSETQRNKGNFPGRFSGRQFSNSRSEMNVSTLELGDSALYLCASSLPLAGEETQYFGPGTRLLVL.

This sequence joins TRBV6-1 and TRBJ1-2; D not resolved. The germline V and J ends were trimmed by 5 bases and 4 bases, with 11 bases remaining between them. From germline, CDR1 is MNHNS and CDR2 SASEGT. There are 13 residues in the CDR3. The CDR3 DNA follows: TGTGCCAGCAGTTTCCTCGGGCGCTATGGCTACACCTTC. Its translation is CASSFLGRYGYTF.

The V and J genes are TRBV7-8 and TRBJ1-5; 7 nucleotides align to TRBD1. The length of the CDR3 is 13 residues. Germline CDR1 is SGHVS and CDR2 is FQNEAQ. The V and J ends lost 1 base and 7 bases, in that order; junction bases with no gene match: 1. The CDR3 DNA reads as TGTGCCAGCAGCTTAGGCAGGGGGCAGCCCCAGCATTTT. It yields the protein CASSLGRGQPQHF.

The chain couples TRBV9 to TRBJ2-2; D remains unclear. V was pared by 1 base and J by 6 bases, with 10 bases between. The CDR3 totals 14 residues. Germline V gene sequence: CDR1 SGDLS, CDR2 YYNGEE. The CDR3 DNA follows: TGTGCCAGCAGCGTATCTACCCAGCCCGGGGAGCTGTTTTTT. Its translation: CASSVSTQPGELFF.

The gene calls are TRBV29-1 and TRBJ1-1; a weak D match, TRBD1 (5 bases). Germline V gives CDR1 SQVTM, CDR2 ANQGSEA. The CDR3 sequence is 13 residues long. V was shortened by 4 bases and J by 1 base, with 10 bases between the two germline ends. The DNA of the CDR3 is TGCAGCGTTGGGTTACAGGAGAACACTGAAGCTTTCTTT. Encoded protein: CSVGLQENTEAFF.

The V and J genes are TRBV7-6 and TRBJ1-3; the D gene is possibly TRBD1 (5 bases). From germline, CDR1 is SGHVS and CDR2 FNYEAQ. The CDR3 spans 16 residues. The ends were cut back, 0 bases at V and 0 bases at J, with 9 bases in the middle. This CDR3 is CASSLAGQSSGNTIYF. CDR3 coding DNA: TGTGCCAGCAGCTTAGCGGGGCAGAGCTCTGGAAACACCATATATTTT.

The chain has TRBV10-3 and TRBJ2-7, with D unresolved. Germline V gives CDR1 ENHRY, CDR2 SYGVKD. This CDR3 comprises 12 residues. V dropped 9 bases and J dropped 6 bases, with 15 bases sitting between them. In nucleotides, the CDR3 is TGTGCCATAGGACCACGTCCCGGCGAGCAGTACTTC. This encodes CAIGPRPGEQYF.

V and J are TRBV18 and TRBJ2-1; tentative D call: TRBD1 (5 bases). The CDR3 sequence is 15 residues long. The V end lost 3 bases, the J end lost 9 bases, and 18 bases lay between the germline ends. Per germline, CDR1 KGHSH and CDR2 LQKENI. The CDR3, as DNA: TGTGCCAGCTCACCGAAGGTCCAGGGTACGAGTGAGCAGTTCTTC. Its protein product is CASSPKVQGTSEQFF.

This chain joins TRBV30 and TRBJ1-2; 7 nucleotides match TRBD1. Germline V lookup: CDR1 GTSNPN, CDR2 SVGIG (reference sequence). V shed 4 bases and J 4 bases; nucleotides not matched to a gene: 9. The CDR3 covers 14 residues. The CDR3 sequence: CAWTRGGAGYGYTF. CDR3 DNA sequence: TGTGCCTGGACGAGAGGGGGCGCCGGCTATGGCTACACCTTC.

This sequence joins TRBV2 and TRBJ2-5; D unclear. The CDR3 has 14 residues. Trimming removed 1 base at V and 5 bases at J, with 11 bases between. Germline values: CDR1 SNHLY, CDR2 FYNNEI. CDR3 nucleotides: TGTGCCAGCAGTGAAGGGATGACGGTCGAGACCCAGTACTTC. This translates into CASSEGMTVETQYF.

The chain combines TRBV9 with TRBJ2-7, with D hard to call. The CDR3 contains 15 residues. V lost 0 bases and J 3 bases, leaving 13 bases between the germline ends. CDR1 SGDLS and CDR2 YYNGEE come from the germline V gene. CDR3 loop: CASSVGSQTHYEQYF. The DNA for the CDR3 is TGTGCCAGCAGCGTAGGGAGCCAAACACACTACGAGCAGTACTTC.

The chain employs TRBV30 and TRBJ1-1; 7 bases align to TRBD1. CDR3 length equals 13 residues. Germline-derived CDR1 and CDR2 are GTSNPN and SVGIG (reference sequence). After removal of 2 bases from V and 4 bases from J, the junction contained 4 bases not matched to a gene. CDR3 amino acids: CAWSSQGGTEAFF. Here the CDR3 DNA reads TGTGCCTGGAGTAGTCAGGGGGGCACTGAAGCTTTCTTT.

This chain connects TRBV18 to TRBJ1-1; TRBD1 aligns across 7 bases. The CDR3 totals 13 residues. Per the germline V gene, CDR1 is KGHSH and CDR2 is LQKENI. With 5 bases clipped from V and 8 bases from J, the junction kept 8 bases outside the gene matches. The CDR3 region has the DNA TGTGCCAGCTCAGCAAACAGGGGCAGCGAAGCTTTCTTT. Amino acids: CASSANRGSEAFF. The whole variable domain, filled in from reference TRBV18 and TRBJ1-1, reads NAGVMQNPRHLVRRRGQEARLRCSPMKGHSHVYWYRQLPEEGLKFMVYLQKENIIDESGMPKERFSAEFPKEGPSILRIQQVVRGDSAAYFCASSANRGSEAFFGQGTRLTVV.

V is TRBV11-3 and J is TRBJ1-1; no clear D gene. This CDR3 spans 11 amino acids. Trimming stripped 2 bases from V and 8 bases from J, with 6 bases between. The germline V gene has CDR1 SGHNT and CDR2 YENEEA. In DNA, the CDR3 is TGTGCCAGCAGCTTAATTGGCGAAGCTTTCTTT. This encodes CASSLIGEAFF.

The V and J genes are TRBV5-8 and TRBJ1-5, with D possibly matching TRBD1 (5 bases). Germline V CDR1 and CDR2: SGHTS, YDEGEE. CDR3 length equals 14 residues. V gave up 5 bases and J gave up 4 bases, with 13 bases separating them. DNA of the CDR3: TGTGCCAGCAGACTTGGGGGGGGGAATCAGCCCCAGCATTTT. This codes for CASRLGGGNQPQHF. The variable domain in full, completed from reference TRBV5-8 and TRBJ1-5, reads EAGVTQSPTHLIKTRGQQATLRCSPISGHTSVYWYQQALGLGLQFLLWYDEGEERNRGNFPPRFSGRQFPNYSSELNVNALELEDSALYLCASRLGGGNQPQHFGDGTRLSIL.

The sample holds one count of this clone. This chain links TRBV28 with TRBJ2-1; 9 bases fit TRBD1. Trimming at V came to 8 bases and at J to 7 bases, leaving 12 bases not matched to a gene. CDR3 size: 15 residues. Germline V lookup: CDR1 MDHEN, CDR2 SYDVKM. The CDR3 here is CASPPPGQGMNEQFF. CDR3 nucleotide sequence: TGTGCCAGCCCCCCGCCGGGACAGGGAATGAATGAGCAGTTCTTC.

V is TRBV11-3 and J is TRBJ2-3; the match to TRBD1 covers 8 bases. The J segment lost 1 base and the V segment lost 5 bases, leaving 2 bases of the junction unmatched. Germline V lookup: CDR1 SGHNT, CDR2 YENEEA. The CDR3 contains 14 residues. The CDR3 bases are TGTGCCAGCAGCATGGGACAGGGCACAGATACGCAGTATTTT. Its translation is CASSMGQGTDTQYF. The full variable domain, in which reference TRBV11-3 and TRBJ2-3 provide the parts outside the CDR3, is EAGVVQSPRYKIIEKKQPVAFWCNPISGHNTLYWYLQNLGQGPELLIRYENEEAVDDSQLPKDRFSAERLKGVDSTLKIQPAELGDSAVYLCASSMGQGTDTQYFGPGTRLTVL.

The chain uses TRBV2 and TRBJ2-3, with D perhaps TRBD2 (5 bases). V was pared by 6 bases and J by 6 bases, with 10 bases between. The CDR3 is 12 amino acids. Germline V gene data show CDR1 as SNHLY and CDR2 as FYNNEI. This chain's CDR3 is CASRAVADTQYF. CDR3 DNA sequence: TGTGCCAGCAGAGCGGTCGCTGATACGCAGTATTTT.

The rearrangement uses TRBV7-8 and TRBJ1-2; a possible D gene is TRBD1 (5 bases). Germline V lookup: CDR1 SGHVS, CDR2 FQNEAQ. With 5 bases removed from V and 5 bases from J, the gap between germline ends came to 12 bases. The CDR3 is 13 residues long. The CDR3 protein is CASSDTGSYGYTF. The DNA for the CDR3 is TGTGCCAGCAGCGATACAGGCTCTTATGGCTACACCTTC.

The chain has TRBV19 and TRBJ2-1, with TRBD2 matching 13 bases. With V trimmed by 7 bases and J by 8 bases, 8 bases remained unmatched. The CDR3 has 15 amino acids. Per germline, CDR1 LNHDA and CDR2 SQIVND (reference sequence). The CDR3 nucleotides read TGTGCCAGTACCAGACTAGCGGGAGGAGGGCATGAGCAGTTCTTC. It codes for CASTRLAGGGHEQFF.

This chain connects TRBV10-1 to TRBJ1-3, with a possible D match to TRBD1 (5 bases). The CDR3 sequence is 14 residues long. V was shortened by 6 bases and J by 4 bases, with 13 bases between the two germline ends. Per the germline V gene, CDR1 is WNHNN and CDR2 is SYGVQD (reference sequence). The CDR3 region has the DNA TGCGCCAGCAGAATGACAGATCTAGGAAACACCATATATTTT. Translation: CASRMTDLGNTIYF.

The CDR3 is CASSLYPANEQFF. CDR3 nucleotide sequence: TGTGCCAGCAGCTTATACCCGGCAAATGAGCAGTTCTTC. The V call is TRBV7-3, the J call TRBJ2-1, with D unclear. V lost 2 bases and J lost 7, with 9 bases in between. In germline, CDR1 is SGHTA, CDR2 FQGTGA. CDR3 size: 13 residues.

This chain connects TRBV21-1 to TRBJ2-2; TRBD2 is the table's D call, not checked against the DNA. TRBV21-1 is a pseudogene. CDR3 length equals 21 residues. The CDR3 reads CASSKSPGSGRADPTSGELFF. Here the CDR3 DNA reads TGTGCCAGCAGCAAATCGCCAGGAAGCGGGAGGGCCGACCCGACATCCGGGGAGCTGTTTTTT.

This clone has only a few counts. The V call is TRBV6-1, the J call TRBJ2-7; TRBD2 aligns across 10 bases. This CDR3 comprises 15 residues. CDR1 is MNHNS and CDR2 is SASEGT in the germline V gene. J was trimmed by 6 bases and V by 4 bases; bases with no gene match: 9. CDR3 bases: TGTGCCAGCAGTGCTCCCTCCAGCGGGAGGGCCGAGCAGTACTTC. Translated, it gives CASSAPSSGRAEQYF.

The CDR3 sequence is CASSYSGQVYGYTF. CDR3 coding DNA: TGTGCCAGCAGTTACTCGGGACAGGTCTATGGCTACACCTTC. The chain employs TRBV6-5 and TRBJ1-2, with 8 bases identical to TRBD1. Germline CDR1 reads MNHEY; CDR2 reads SVGAGI. CDR3 length equals 14 residues. J gave up 4 bases and V 0 bases, and 1 base lay outside the gene matches.

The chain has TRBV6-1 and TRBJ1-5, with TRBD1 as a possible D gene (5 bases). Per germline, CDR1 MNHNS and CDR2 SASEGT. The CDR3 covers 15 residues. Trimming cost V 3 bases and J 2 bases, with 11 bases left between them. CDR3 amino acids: CASSDGGGGNQPQHF. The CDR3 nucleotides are TGTGCCAGCAGTGATGGGGGTGGGGGCAATCAGCCCCAGCATTTT.

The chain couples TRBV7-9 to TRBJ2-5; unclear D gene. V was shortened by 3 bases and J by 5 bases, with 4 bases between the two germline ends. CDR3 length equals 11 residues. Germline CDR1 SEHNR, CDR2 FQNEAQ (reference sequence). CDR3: CASSLKETQYF. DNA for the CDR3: TGTGCCAGCAGCTTGAAGGAGACCCAGTACTTC. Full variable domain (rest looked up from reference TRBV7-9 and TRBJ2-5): DTGVSQNPRHKITKRGQNVTFRCDPISEHNRLYWYRQTLGQGPEFLTYFQNEAQLEKSRLLSDRFSAERPKGSFSTLEIQRTEQGDSAMYLCASSLKETQYFGPGTRLLVL.